These 18 T cell receptor beta chains were sequenced from one sample in a study of blood T cell repertoires in COVID-19. Profiled with immunoSEQ multiplex PCR; TCRdb holds only in-frame clones, not every one. The sample holds 410,000 or so clones, around 91% seen once. Sequenced input: peripheral blood. These receptors were collected from a woman aged 40 to 50 with COVID-19, enrolled during active disease.

DNA of the CDR3: TGCGCCAGCAGCCAGGGACTGTTATACGAGCAGTACTTC. It codes for CASSQGLLYEQYF. This chain joins TRBV4-3 and TRBJ2-7, with D possibly being TRBD2 (6 bases). CDR1 and CDR2 (germline): LGHNA, YSLEER. This CDR3 has 13 amino acids. V dropped 3 bases and J dropped 4 bases, with 10 bases sitting between them.

This clone has a single count. The chain uses TRBV9 and TRBJ2-2; perhaps TRBD2 as D (6 bases). Deletions cut 2 bases from V and 10 bases from J, with 12 bases between. Germline CDR1 is SGDLS and CDR2 is YYNGEE. This CDR3 has 13 residues. CDR3 amino acids: CASSVSPSEELFF. DNA for the CDR3: TGTGCCAGCAGCGTGAGTCCTAGCGAGGAGCTGTTTTTT.

The genes are TRBV5-1 and TRBJ1-2; tentatively, D is TRBD1 (5 bases). This CDR3 is built from 14 residues. The germline V gene encodes CDR1 SGHRS and CDR2 YFSETQ. V lost 0 bases and J lost 6, with 12 bases in between. Written as DNA, the CDR3 is TGCGCCAGCAGCTTGGAAGTCAGGGTGCATGGCTACACCTTC. Amino acids: CASSLEVRVHGYTF.

The genes are TRBV7-8 and TRBJ1-2; possible D gene TRBD1, 5 bases. This CDR3 contains 16 residues. V lost 1 base and J lost 4, with 16 bases in between. Germline V gene lookup returns CDR1 SGHVS and CDR2 FQNEAQ. CDR3: CASSLVGRAWSYGYTF. The CDR3 bases are TGTGCCAGCAGCTTAGTCGGCAGGGCTTGGTCCTATGGCTACACCTTC.

The V call is TRBV11-2, the J call TRBJ2-7, with D hard to call. The CDR3 covers 15 residues. Trimming cost V 5 bases and J 5 bases, with 19 bases left between them. Looked up from germline, CDR1 is SGHAT and CDR2 is FQNNGV. CDR3 sequence: CASSIHPLRFDEQYF. CDR3 DNA: TGTGCCAGCAGCATCCACCCACTCCGGTTTGACGAGCAGTACTTC.

CDR3 residues: CASSLASGFNNEQFF. DNA of the CDR3: TGTGCCAGCAGCTTGGCTAGCGGATTTAACAATGAGCAGTTCTTC. The V and J genes are TRBV7-2 and TRBJ2-1; 7 nucleotides align to TRBD2. The CDR3 runs to 15 residues. In germline, CDR1 is SGHTA, CDR2 FQGNSA. The V and J ends lost 3 bases and 5 bases, in that order; junction bases with no gene match: 7.

The CDR3: CASSPLVGSSGNTIYF. The DNA for the CDR3 is TGTGCCAGCTCACCACTCGTCGGGAGCTCTGGAAACACCATATATTTT. This rearrangement joins TRBV18 to TRBJ1-3, with D unresolved. The CDR3 totals 16 residues. The germline V and J ends were trimmed by 1 base and 0 bases, with 10 bases remaining between them. Germline V gene data show CDR1 as KGHSH and CDR2 as LQKENI.

In DNA form, the CDR3 reads TGCGCCAGCAGCTGGGGGCAGGGGAATAATTCACCCCTCCACTTT. It yields the protein CASSWGQGNNSPLHF. The chain recombines TRBV5-1 with TRBJ1-6; possibly TRBD1 for D (6 bases). With 3 bases removed from V and 5 bases from J, the gap between germline ends came to 12 bases. The CDR3 is 15 residues long. Germline CDR1 is SGHRS and CDR2 is YFSETQ.

The J gene is TRBJ1-1, the V gene TRBV28; D remains ambiguous. There are 15 residues in the CDR3. V was pared by 7 bases and J by 1 base, with 16 bases between. Germline V gene data show CDR1 as MDHEN and CDR2 as SYDVKM. The CDR3 nucleotides are TGTGCCAGCAAACCCATAGCATTCGAGAACACTGAAGCTTTCTTT. It specifies CASKPIAFENTEAFF.

The V call is TRBV7-9, the J call TRBJ1-1; the D is unclear. The CDR3 runs 14 residues. Germline CDR1 SEHNR, CDR2 FQNEAQ (reference sequence). With 3 bases removed from V and 6 bases from J, the gap between germline ends came to 14 bases. The CDR3 loop is CASSFENSLSEAFF. The CDR3, as DNA: TGTGCCAGCAGCTTCGAGAACAGCCTATCTGAAGCTTTCTTT.

The rearrangement links TRBV5-5 to TRBJ1-2; maybe TRBD1 (5 bases). The CDR3 is 13 residues long. Germline CDR1 and CDR2: SGHKS and YYEKEE (reference sequence). V dropped 2 bases and J dropped 6 bases, with 11 bases sitting between them. The CDR3 sequence is CASSFQGGNGYTF. DNA for the CDR3: TGTGCCAGCAGCTTTCAGGGTGGTAATGGCTACACCTTC.

The chain carries TRBV28 and TRBJ1-2; D unclear. CDR1 is MDHEN, CDR2 SYDVKM, per germline. Trimming stripped 5 bases from V and 9 bases from J, with 16 bases between. The CDR3 totals 13 residues. Here the CDR3 reads CASSLPGLMSYTF. The CDR3 DNA reads TGTGCCAGCAGTCTGCCGGGGTTGATGAGCTACACCTTC.

V gene TRBV2 combines with J gene TRBJ1-2; the D gene is possibly TRBD1 (5 bases). This CDR3 spans 12 amino acids. The germline V gene has CDR1 SNHLY and CDR2 FYNNEI. The germline V and J ends were trimmed by 6 bases and 3 bases, with 8 bases remaining between them. CDR3 coding DNA: TGTGCCAGCAGCCCCAGGGACTATGGCTACACCTTC. The encoded protein is CASSPRDYGYTF.

V and J are TRBV5-6 and TRBJ1-2; D gene unclear. CDR3 length: 14 amino acids. V lost 4 bases and J lost 1, with 11 bases in between. In germline, CDR1 is SGHDT, CDR2 YYEEEE. CDR3 nucleotides: TGTGCCAGCAGCCCTTTCCCGGGTAACTATGGCTACACCTTC. Encoded protein: CASSPFPGNYGYTF.

This chain uses TRBV28 with TRBJ1-3, with a possible D match to TRBD1 (5 bases). The V gene's germline CDR1 is MDHEN and CDR2 SYDVKM. V lost 3 bases and J 0 bases, leaving 15 bases between the germline ends. The CDR3 runs to 17 residues. As DNA, the CDR3 is TGTGCCAGCAGTTTTTGGGGGAGGAAAGACTCTGGAAACACCATATATTTT. Translated, it gives CASSFWGRKDSGNTIYF.

This clone was picked up a small number of times. The chain combines TRBV28 with TRBJ1-4, with D possibly being TRBD1 (6 bases). The CDR3 spans 13 residues. Trimming cost V 7 bases and J 6 bases, with 12 bases left between them. Germline loops: CDR1 MDHEN, CDR2 SYDVKM. The CDR3 nucleotides are TGTGCCAGCATTAGACGACAGGATGAAAAACTGTTTTTT. It encodes CASIRRQDEKLFF.

This rearrangement joins TRBV15 to TRBJ2-1; 8 nucleotides align to TRBD2. CDR1 is LNHNV, CDR2 YYDKDF, per germline (reference sequence). After removal of 5 bases from V and 3 bases from J, the junction contained 3 bases not matched to a gene. The CDR3 totals 14 residues. CDR3 sequence reads: CATSRTSHYNEQFF. In DNA, the CDR3 is TGTGCCACCAGCCGGACTAGCCACTACAATGAGCAGTTCTTC.

The chain combines TRBV5-1 with TRBJ2-2; 13 nucleotides agree with TRBD2. This CDR3 comprises 16 residues. Germline V gives CDR1 SGHRS, CDR2 YFSETQ. Trimming removed 4 bases from V and 3 bases from J; junction bases left unmatched: 3. Written as DNA, the CDR3 is TGCGCCAGCAGCCCTGGGACTAGCGGGGACACCGGGGAGCTGTTTTTT. Amino acid sequence: CASSPGTSGDTGELFF. The full variable domain, in which reference TRBV5-1 and TRBJ2-2 provide the parts outside the CDR3, is KAGVTQTPRYLIKTRGQQVTLSCSPISGHRSVSWYQQTPGQGLQFLFEYFSETQRNKGNFPGRFSGRQFSNSRSEMNVSTLELGDSALYLCASSPGTSGDTGELFFGEGSRLTVL.